Listed below are T cell receptor beta chains from one sample, sequenced in a study of blood T cells in healthy people across ages. TCRdb used MiXCR to reprocess the 5' RACE reads, holding one entry per CDR3 protein. The sample shows more than 650,000 distinct CDR3 sequences, roughly 24% of them seen only once. The same data also went into a second study, on T cells of mothers and their children.

What was sequenced was blood. The receptor set was obtained from a boy aged 5-17 years in good health. CDR3s include the opening cysteine and the closing phenylalanine or tryptophan. A D gene is named only where the DNA matches it firmly. Clone size is stated in some rows and not others, as once, few, many or a class when expanded.

size	V	J	D	CDR3	DNA
few	TRBV6-1	TRBJ2-5	-	CASAPRHQETQYF	TGTGCCAGCGCCCCTAGACACCAAGAGACCCAGTACTTC
-	TRBV4-1	TRBJ2-2	TRBD1	CASSGKRGRELFF	TGCGCCAGCAGCGGGAAGAGGGGGCGGGAGCTGTTTTTT
-	TRBV20-1	TRBJ2-3	-	CSARTESTDTQYF	TGCAGTGCCAGGACGGAAAGCACAGATACGCAGTATTTT
-	TRBV20-1	TRBJ2-7	-	CSASSMSRPYEQYF	TGCAGTGCTTCTAGTATGAGCCGGCCTTACGAGCAGTACTTC
-	TRBV28	TRBJ1-5	-	CASNGGDQPQHF	TGTGCCAGCAACGGGGGCGATCAGCCCCAGCATTTT
few	TRBV3-1	TRBJ1-5	TRBD1	CASSSGTANQPQHF	TGTGCCAGCAGCTCCGGGACAGCCAATCAGCCCCAGCATTTT
-	TRBV12-3/TRBV12-4	TRBJ2-3	-	CASSSITDTQYF	TGTGCCAGCAGTTCCATCACAGATACGCAGTATTTT
-	TRBV10-3	TRBJ2-5	TRBD2	CAIRASSGGETQYF	TGTGCCATCAGGGCATCTAGCGGCGGGGAGACCCAGTACTTC
few	TRBV6-1	TRBJ2-3	-	CASSMGIRPGTDSQYF	TGTGCCAGCAGTATGGGGATCAGGCCTGGCACAGATTCGCAGTATTTT
-	TRBV6-2/TRBV6-3	TRBJ2-5	-	CASTLLLAPLEQYF	TGTGCCAGCACCCTTCTACTAGCCCCCTTGGAGCAGTACTTC
few	TRBV4-1	TRBJ2-5	-	CASSQVIRETQYF	TGCGCCAGCAGCCAAGTGATCAGGGAGACCCAGTACTTC
-	TRBV9	TRBJ2-5	-	CASSVWGPETQYF	TGTGCCAGCAGCGTATGGGGACCAGAGACCCAGTACTTC
-	TRBV6-1	TRBJ1-1	-	CASSLRYGGGTEAFF	TGTGCCAGCAGTCTCCGATATGGAGGGGGCACTGAAGCTTTCTTT
-	TRBV29-1	TRBJ2-2	TRBD1	CSPFDRDTTGELFF	TGCAGCCCCTTCGACAGGGATACAACCGGGGAGCTGTTTTTT
-	TRBV29-1	TRBJ1-5	-	CSVVLPGGGNQPQHF	TGCAGCGTTGTCCTTCCCGGGGGGGGGAATCAGCCCCAGCATTTT
many	TRBV20-1	TRBJ2-5	-	CSPGPRQETQYF	TGCAGTCCTGGGCCCAGGCAAGAGACCCAGTACTTC
few	TRBV7-9	TRBJ1-2	-	CASSLVNGARETF	TGTGCCAGCAGCTTAGTTAACGGGGCTCGGGAGACCTTC
few	TRBV20-1	TRBJ2-1	TRBD1	CSAPGSMVGQGAYEQFF	TGCAGTGCCCCCGGGTCTATGGTGGGACAGGGGGCCTATGAGCAGTTCTTC
few	TRBV10-3	TRBJ2-1	-	CAISEGPSNYNEQFF	TGTGCCATCAGTGAAGGCCCATCTAACTACAATGAGCAGTTCTTC
many	TRBV11-2	TRBJ2-1	-	CASSLDRSNEQFF	TGTGCCAGCAGCTTAGATAGAAGCAATGAGCAGTTCTTC
-	TRBV18	TRBJ1-5	TRBD1	CASSPRGGWGEQPQHF	TGTGCCAGCTCACCACGAGGGGGCTGGGGTGAACAGCCCCAGCATTTT
-	TRBV24-1	TRBJ2-3	TRBD1	CATSEGDRGRRDTQYF	TGTGCCACCAGTGAGGGGGACAGGGGTCGGAGAGATACGCAGTATTTT
-	TRBV10-3	TRBJ1-3	-	CAIGESGNTIYF	TGTGCCATCGGGGAGTCCGGAAACACCATATATTTT
few	TRBV29-1	TRBJ1-2	-	CSVEQYGYTF	TGCAGCGTTGAACAGTATGGCTACACCTTC
few	TRBV12-5	TRBJ2-3	TRBD2	CASGPVGGGGDTQYF	TGTGCTAGTGGTCCCGTAGGCGGGGGAGGGGATACGCAGTATTTT
-	TRBV5-1	TRBJ2-3	-	CASSLTGTSTDTQYF	TGCGCCAGCAGCTTGACGGGGACTAGCACAGATACGCAGTATTTT
-	TRBV18	TRBJ2-6	-	CASSPSGQSVLTF	TGTGCCAGCTCACCGTCGGGACAAAGCGTCCTGACTTTC
few	TRBV7-8	TRBJ1-1	-	CASSLVEVPNTEAFF	TGTGCCAGCAGCTTAGTCGAGGTGCCGAACACTGAAGCTTTCTTT
few	TRBV12-3/TRBV12-4	TRBJ2-1	-	CASTKGVRSSYNEQFF	TGTGCCAGCACCAAGGGGGTGCGGAGCTCCTACAATGAGCAGTTCTTC
-	TRBV12-3/TRBV12-4	TRBJ1-2	-	CASSFIPGDGYTF	TGTGCCAGCAGTTTTATTCCGGGAGATGGCTACACCTTC
-	TRBV20-1	TRBJ2-5	TRBD2	CSASSGGAQETQYF	TGCAGTGCTAGCAGCGGGGGGGCTCAAGAGACCCAGTACTTC
few	TRBV3-1	TRBJ1-2	TRBD1	CASSRQGPANYGYTF	TGTGCCAGCAGTCGACAGGGGCCAGCTAACTATGGCTACACCTTC
-	TRBV5-1	TRBJ2-7	TRBD1	CASSYGTGCYNEQYF	TGCGCCAGCAGCTATGGGACAGGGTGCTACAACGAGCAGTACTTC
few	TRBV7-9	TRBJ2-1	TRBD2	CASSSHPSGELYNEQFF	TGTGCCAGCAGCTCGCACCCTAGCGGGGAGCTCTACAATGAGCAGTTCTTC
-	TRBV7-2	TRBJ2-5	-	CASSLVGAVQETQYF	TGTGCCAGCAGCTTAGTTGGGGCAGTTCAAGAGACCCAGTACTTC
few	TRBV20-1	TRBJ2-1	TRBD2	CSARDRGGSYNEQFF	TGCAGTGCTAGAGATCGGGGGGGATCCTACAATGAGCAGTTCTTC
-	TRBV5-1	TRBJ1-5	-	CASSSDRTTSNQPQHF	TGCGCCAGCAGCTCAGACAGGACTACTAGCAATCAGCCCCAGCATTTT
few	TRBV5-6	TRBJ2-4	TRBD1	CASSAGQGAKNIQYF	TGTGCCAGCAGCGCGGGACAGGGGGCCAAAAACATTCAGTACTTC
few	TRBV25-1	TRBJ2-5	-	CASSPHGGRETQYF	TGTGCCAGCAGTCCCCACGGAGGGAGGGAGACCCAGTACTTC
-	TRBV11-3	TRBJ2-2	TRBD1	CASQRGDRGTGELFF	TGTGCCAGCCAAAGAGGGGACAGGGGTACCGGGGAGCTGTTTTTT
many	TRBV20-1	TRBJ1-6	-	CSARDRNSPLHF	TGCAGTGCTAGAGATCGGAATTCACCCCTCCACTTT
few	TRBV7-9	TRBJ2-7	TRBD2	CASSLGSGGANLEQYF	TGTGCCAGCAGCTTAGGCAGCGGGGGGGCTAATCTCGAGCAGTACTTC
-	TRBV25-1	TRBJ2-7	-	CASSVDAHEQYF	TGTGCCAGCAGTGTCGACGCCCACGAGCAGTACTTC
few	TRBV12-3/TRBV12-4	TRBJ2-1	TRBD2	CASTSSSSGYNEQFF	TGTGCCAGCACCTCGTCCTCTAGCGGATACAATGAGCAGTTCTTC
few	TRBV6-1	TRBJ2-3	-	CASSLQGTIKADTQYF	TGCGCCAGCAGCCTACAGGGGACTATTAAGGCAGATACGCAGTATTTT
few	TRBV20-1	TRBJ2-3	-	CSARDIEGTHPTDTQYF	TGCAGTGCTAGAGATATAGAAGGGACTCACCCCACAGATACGCAGTATTTT
-	TRBV5-1	TRBJ1-2	-	CASSSTVSGGGYTF	TGCGCCAGCAGCTCCACCGTCTCGGGGGGCGGCTACACCTTC
few	TRBV11-2	TRBJ2-6	-	CASKLSGSGANVLTF	TGTGCCAGCAAATTATCGGGGAGTGGGGCCAACGTCCTGACTTTC